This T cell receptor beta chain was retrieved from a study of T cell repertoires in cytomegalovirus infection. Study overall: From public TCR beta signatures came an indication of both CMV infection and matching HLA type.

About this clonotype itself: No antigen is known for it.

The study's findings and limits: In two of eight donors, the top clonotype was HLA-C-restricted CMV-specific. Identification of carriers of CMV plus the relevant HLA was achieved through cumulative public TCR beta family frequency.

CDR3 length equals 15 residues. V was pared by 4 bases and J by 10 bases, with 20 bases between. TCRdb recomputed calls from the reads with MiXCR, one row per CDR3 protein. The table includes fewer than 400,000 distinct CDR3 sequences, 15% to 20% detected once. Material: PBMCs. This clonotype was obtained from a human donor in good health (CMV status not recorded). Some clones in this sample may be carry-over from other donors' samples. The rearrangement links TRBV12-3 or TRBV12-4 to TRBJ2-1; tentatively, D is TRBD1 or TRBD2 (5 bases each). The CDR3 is CASSWVGTTNKEQFF. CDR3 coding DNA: TGTGCCAGCAGTTGGGTGGGGACCACCAATAAGGAGCAGTTCTTC.